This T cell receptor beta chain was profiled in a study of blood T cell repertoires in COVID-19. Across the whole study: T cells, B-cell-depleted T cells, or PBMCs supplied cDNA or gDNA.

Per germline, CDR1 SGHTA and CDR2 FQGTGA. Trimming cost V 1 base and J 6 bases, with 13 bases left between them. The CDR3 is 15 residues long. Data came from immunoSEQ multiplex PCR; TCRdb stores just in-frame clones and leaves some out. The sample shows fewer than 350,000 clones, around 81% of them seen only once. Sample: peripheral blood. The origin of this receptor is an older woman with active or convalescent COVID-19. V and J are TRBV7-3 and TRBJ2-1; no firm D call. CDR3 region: CASSLRVAFSNEQFF. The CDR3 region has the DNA TGTGCCAGCAGCTTAAGGGTAGCCTTCAGCAATGAGCAGTTCTTC.